Here is one T cell receptor beta chain with its context. This sample is part of a study of blood T cell repertoires in COVID-19. The CDR3 contains 15 residues. Germline trimming cut 3 bases from V and 7 bases from J; bases unmatched to any gene: 6. Per the germline V gene, CDR1 is MDHEN and CDR2 is SYDVKM. Profiling relied on immunoSEQ multiplex PCR, and the TCRdb table lists in-frame clones only, not all of them. The sample includes about 200,000 clones, under 80% of them seen just once. The sequencing sample was made of PBMCs or T cells enriched from blood (not recorded which). The chain recombines TRBV28 with TRBJ1-6, with 7 positions matching TRBD1. This clonotype was sampled from a woman in her 50s with acute COVID-19. The CDR3: CASSFSTGRNSPLHF. CDR3 in DNA: TGTGCCAGCAGTTTCTCGACAGGGCGGAATTCACCCCTCCACTTT.